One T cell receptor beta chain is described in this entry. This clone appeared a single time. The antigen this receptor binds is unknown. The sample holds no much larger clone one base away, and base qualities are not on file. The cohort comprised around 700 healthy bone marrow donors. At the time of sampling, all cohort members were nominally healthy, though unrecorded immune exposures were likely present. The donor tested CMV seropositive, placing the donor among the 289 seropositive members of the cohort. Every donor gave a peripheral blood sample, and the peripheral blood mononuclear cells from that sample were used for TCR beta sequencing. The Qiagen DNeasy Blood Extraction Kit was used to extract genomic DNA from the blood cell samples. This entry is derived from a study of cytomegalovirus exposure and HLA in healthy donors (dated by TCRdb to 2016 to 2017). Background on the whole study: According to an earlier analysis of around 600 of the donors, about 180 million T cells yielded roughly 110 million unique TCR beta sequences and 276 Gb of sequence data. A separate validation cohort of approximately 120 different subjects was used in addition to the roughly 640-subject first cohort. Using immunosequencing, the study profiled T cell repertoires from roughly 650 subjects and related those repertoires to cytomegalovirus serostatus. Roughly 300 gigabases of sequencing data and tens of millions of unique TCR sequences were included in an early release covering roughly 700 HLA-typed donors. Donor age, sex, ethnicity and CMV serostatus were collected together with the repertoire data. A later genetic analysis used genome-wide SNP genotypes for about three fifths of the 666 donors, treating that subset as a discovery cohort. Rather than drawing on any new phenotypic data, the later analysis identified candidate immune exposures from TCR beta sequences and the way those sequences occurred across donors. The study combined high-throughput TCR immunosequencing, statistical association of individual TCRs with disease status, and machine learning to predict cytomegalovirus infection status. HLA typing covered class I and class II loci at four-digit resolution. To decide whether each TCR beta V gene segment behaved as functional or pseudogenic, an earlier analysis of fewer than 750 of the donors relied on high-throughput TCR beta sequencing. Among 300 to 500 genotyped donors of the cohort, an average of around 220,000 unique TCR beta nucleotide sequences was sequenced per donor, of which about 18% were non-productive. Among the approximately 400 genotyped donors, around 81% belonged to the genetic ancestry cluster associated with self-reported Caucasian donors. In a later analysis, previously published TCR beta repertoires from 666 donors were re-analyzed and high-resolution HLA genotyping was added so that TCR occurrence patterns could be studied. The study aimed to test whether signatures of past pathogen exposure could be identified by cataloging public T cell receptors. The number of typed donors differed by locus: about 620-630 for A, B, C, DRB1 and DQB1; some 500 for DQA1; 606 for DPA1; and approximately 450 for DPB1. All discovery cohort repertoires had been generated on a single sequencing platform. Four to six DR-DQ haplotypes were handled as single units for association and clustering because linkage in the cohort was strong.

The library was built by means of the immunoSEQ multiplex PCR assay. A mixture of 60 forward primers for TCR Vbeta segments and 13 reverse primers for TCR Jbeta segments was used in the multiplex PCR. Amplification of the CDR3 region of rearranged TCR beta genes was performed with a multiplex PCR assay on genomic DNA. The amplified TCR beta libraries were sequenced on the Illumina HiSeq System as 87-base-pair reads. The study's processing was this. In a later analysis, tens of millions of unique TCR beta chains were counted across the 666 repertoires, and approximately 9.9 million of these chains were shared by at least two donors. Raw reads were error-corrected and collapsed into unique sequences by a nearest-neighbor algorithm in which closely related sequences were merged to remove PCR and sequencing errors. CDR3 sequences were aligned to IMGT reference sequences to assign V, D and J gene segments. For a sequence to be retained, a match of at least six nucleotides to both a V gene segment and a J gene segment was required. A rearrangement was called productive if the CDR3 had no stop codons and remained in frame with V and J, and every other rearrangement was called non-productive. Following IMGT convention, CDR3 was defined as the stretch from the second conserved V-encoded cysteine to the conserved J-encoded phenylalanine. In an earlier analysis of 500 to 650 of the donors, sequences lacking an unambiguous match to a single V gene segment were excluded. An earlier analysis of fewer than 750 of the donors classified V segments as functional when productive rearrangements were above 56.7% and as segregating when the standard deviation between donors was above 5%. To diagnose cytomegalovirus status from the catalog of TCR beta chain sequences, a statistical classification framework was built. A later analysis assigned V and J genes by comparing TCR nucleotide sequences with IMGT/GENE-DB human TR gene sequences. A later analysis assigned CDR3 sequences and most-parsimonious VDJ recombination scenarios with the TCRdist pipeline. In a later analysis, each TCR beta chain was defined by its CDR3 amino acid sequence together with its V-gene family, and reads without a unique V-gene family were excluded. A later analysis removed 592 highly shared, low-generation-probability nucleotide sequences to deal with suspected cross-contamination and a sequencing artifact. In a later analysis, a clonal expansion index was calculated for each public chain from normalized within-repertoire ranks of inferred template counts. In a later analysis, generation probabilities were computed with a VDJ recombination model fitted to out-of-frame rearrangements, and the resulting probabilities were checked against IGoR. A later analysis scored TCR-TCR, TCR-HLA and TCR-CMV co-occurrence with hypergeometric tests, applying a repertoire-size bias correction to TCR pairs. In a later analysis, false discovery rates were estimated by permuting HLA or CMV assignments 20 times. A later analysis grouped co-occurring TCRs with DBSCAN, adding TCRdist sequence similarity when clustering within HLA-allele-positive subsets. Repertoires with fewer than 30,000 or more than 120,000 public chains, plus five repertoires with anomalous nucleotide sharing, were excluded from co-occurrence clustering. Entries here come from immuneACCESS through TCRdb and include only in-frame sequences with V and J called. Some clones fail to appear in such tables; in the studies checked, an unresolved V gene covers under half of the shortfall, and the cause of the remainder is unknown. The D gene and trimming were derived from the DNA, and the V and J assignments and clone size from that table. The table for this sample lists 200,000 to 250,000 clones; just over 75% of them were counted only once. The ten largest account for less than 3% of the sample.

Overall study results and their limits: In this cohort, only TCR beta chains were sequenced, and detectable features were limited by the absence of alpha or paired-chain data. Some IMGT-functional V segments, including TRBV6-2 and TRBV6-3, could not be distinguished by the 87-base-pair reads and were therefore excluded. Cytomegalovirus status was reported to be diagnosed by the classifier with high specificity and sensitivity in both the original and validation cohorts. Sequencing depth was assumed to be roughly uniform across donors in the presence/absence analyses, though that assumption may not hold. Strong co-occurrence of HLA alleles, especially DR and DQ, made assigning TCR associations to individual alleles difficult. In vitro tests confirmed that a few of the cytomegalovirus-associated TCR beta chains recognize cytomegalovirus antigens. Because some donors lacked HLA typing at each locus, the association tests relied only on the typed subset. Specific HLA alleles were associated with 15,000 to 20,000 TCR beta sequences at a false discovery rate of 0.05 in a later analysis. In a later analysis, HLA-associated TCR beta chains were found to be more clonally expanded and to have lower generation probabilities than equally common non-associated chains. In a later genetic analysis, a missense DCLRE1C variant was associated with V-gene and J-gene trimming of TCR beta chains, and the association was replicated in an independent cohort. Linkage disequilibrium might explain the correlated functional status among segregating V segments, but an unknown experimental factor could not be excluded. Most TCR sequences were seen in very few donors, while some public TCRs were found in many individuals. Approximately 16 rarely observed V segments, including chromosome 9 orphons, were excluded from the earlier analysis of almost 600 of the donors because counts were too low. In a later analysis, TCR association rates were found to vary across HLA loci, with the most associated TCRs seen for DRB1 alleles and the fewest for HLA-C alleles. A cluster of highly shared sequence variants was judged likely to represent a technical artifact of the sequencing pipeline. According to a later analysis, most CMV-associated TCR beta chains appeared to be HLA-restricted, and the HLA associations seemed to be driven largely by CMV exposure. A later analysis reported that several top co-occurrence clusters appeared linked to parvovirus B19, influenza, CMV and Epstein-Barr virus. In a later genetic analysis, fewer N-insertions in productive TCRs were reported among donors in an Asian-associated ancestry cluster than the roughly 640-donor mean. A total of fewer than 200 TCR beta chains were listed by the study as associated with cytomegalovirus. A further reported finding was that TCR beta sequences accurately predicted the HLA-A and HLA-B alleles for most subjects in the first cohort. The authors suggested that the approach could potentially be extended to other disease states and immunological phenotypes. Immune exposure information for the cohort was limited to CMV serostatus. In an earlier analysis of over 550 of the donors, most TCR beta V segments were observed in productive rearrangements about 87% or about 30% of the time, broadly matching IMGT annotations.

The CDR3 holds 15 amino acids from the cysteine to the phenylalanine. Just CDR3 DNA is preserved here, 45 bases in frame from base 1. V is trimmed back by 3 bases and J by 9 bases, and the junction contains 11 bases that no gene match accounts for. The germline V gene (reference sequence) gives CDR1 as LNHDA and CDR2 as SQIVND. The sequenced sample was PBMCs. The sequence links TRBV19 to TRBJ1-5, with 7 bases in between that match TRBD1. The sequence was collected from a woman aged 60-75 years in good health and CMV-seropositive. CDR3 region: CASSIGDRGQWPQHF. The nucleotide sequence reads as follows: TGTGCCAGTAGTATTGGGGACAGAGGGCAATGGCCCCAGCATTTT. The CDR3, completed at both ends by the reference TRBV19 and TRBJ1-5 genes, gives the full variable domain DGGITQSPKYLFRKEGQNVTLSCEQNLNHDAMYWYRQDPGQGLRLIYYSQIVNDFQKGDIAEGYSVSREKKESFPLTVTSAQKNPTAFYLCASSIGDRGQWPQHFGDGTRLSIL.